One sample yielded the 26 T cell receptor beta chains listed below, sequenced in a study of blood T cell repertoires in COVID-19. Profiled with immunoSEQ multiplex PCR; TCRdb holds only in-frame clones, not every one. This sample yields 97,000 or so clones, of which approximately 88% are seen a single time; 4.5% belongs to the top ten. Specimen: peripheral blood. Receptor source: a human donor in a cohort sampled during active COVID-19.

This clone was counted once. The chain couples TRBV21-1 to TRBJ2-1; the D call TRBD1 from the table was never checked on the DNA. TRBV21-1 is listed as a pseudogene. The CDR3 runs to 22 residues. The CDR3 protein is CASSPRGNTDRGELSSYNEQFF. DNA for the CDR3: TGTGCCAGCAGCCCCCGGGGGAACACGGACAGGGGGGAGCTGAGCTCCTACAATGAGCAGTTCTTC.

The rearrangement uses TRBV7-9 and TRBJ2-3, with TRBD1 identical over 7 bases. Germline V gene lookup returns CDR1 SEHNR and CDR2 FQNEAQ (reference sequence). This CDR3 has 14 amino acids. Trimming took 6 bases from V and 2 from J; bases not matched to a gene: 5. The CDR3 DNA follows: TGTGCCAGCAGACGGGACAGTAACACAGATACGCAGTATTTT. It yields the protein CASRRDSNTDTQYF.

The CDR3 DNA sequence: TGTGCCAGCAGCCCCTGGGGGGGACTATTCCAAGAGACCCAGTACTTC. It encodes CASSPWGGLFQETQYF. The rearrangement joins TRBV28 to TRBJ2-5, with TRBD2 matching 7 bases. Per the germline V gene, CDR1 is MDHEN and CDR2 is SYDVKM. The V segment lost 6 bases and the J segment 1 base; nucleotides outside the gene matches: 11. CDR3 length equals 16 residues.

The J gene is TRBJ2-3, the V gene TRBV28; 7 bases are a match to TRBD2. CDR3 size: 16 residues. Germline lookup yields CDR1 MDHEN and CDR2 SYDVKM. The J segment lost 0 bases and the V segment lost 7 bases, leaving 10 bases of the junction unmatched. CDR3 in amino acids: CASTPGMRGSTDTQYF. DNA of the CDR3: TGTGCCAGCACCCCGGGGATGCGGGGGAGCACAGATACGCAGTATTTT.

CDR3 in amino acids: CAGGDTQYF. CDR3 bases: TGTGCCGGGGGGGATACGCAGTATTTT. The chain links TRBV7-3 to TRBJ2-3; possibly TRBD2 for D (6 bases). This CDR3 has 9 residues. The germline gives CDR1 SGHTA, CDR2 FQGTGA. V lost 11 bases and J 6 bases, leaving 6 bases between the germline ends.

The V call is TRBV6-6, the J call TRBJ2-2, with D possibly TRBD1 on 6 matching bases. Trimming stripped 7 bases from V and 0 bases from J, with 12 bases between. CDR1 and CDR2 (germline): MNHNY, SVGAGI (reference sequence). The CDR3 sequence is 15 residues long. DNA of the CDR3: TGTGCCAGCACCCTCGGGACACCGAACACCGGGGAGCTGTTTTTT. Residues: CASTLGTPNTGELFF.

The CDR3: CASSELGNEQYF. DNA for the CDR3: TGTGCCAGCTCGGAACTAGGGAACGAGCAGTACTTC. The chain couples TRBV2 to TRBJ2-7, with D possibly TRBD2 on 5 matching bases. Germline V gene sequence: CDR1 SNHLY, CDR2 FYNNEI. V was cut by 8 bases and J by 5 bases, with 13 bases left in between. The CDR3 is 12 amino acids.

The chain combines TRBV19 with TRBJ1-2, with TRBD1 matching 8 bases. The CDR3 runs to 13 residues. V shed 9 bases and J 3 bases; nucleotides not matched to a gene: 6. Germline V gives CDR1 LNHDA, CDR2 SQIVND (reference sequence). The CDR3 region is CASRDRKDYGYTF. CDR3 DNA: TGTGCCAGCCGGGACAGGAAGGACTATGGCTACACCTTC.

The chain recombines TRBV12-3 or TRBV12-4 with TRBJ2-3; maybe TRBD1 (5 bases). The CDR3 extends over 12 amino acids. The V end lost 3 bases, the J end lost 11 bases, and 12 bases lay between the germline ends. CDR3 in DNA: TGTGCCAGCAGTTTCCAGCTAGGGGTGCAGTATTTT. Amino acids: CASSFQLGVQYF.

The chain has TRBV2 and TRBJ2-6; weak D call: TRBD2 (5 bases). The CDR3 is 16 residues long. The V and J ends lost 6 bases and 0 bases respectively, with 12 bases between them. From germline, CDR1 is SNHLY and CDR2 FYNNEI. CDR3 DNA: TGTGCCAGCAGAGAGGGCCGCCGCTCTGGGGCCAACGTCCTGACTTTC. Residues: CASREGRRSGANVLTF.

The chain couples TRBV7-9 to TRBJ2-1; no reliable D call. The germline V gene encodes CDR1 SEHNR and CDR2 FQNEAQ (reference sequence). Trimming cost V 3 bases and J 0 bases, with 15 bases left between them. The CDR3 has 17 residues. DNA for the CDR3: TGTGCCAGCAGCTTTGCCCGAACACAGAGCTCCTACAATGAGCAGTTCTTC. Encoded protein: CASSFARTQSSYNEQFF.

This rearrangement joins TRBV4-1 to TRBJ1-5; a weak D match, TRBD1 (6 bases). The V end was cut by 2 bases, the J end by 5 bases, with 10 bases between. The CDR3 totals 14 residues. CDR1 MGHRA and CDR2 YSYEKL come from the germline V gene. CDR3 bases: TGCGCCAGCAGCCAAACGGGGGGCGATCAGCCCCAGCATTTT. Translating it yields CASSQTGGDQPQHF.

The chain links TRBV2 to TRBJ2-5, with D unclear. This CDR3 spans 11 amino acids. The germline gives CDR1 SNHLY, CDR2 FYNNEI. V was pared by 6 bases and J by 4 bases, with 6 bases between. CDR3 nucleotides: TGTGCCAGCAGAGCAGGAGAGACCCAGTACTTC. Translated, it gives CASRAGETQYF. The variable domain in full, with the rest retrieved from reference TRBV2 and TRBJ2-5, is EPEVTQTPSHQVTQMGQEVILRCVPISNHLYFYWYRQILGQKVEFLVSFYNNEISEKSEIFDDQFSVERPDGSNFTLKIRSTKLEDSAMYFCASRAGETQYFGPGTRLLVL.

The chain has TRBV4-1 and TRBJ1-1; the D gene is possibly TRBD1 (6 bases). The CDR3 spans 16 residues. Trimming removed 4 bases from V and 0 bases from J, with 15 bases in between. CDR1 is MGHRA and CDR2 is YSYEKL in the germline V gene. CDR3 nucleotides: TGCGCCAGCAGCCTAATGACAGGTACATTGAACACTGAAGCTTTCTTT. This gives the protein CASSLMTGTLNTEAFF.

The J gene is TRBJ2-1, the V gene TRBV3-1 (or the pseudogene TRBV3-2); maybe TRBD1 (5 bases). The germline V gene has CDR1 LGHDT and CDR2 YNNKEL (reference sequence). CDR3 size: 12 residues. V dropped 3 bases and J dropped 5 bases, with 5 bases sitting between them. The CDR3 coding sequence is TGTGCCAGCAGCCAGACAGACAATGAGCAGTTCTTC. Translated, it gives CASSQTDNEQFF.

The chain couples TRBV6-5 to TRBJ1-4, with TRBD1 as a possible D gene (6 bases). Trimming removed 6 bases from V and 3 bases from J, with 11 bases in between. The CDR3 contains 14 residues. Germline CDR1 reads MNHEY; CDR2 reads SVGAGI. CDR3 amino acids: CASSKTGPNEKLFF. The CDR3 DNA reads TGTGCCAGCAGCAAAACAGGGCCTAATGAAAAACTGTTTTTT.

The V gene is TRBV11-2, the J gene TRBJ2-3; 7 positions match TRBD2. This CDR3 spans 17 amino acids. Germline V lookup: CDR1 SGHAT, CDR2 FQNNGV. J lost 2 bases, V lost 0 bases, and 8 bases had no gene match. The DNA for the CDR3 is TGTGCCAGCAGCTTAGAAAGGTGGGAGGGGTACACAGATACGCAGTATTTT. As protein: CASSLERWEGYTDTQYF.

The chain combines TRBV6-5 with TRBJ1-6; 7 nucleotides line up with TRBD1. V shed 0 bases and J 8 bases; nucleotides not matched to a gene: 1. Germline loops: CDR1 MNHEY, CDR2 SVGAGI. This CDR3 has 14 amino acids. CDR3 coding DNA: TGTGCCAGCAGTTACTCAGGGGGCGATTCACCCCTCCACTTT. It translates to CASSYSGGDSPLHF.

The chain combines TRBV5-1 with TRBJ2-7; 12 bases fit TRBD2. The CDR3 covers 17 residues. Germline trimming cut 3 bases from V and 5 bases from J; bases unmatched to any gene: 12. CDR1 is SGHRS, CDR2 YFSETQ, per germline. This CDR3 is CASSSSRWTSGANEQYF. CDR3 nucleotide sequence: TGCGCCAGCAGCTCGAGTAGGTGGACTAGCGGGGCCAACGAGCAGTACTTC. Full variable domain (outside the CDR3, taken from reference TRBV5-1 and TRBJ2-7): KAGVTQTPRYLIKTRGQQVTLSCSPISGHRSVSWYQQTPGQGLQFLFEYFSETQRNKGNFPGRFSGRQFSNSRSEMNVSTLELGDSALYLCASSSSRWTSGANEQYFGPGTRLTVT.

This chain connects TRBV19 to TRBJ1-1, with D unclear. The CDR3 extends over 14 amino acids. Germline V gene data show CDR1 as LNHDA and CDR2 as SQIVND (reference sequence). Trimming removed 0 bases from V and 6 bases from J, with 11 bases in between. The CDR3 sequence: CASSIDGSRAEAFF. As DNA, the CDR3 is TGTGCCAGTAGTATAGATGGCAGTCGGGCTGAAGCTTTCTTT. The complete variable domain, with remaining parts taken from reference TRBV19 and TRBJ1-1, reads DGGITQSPKYLFRKEGQNVTLSCEQNLNHDAMYWYRQDPGQGLRLIYYSQIVNDFQKGDIAEGYSVSREKKESFPLTVTSAQKNPTAFYLCASSIDGSRAEAFFGQGTRLTVV.

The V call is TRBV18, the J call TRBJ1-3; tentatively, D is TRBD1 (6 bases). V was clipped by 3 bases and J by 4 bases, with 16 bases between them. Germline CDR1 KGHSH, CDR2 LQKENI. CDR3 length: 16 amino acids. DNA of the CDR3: TGTGCCAGCTCACCCCAGGGACAACAAGGAGGAAACACCATATATTTT. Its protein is CASSPQGQQGGNTIYF.

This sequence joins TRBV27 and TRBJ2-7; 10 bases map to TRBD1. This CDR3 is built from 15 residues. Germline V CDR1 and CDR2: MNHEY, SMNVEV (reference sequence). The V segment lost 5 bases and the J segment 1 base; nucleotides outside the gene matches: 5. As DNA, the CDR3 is TGTGCCAGCAGTGGGGACAGGGGTGGATCCTACGAGCAGTACTTC. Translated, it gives CASSGDRGGSYEQYF.

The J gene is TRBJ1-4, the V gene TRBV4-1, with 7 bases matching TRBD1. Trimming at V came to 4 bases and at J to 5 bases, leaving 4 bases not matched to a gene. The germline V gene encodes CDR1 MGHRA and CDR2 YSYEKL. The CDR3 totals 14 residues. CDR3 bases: TGCGCCAGCAGCCCAGGGGGGTTAAATGAAAAACTGTTTTTT. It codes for CASSPGGLNEKLFF.

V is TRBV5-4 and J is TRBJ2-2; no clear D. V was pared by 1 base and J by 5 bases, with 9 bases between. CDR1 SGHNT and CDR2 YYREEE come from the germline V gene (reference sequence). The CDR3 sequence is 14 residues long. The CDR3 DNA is TGTGCCAGCAGCTTGACCACGGAGACCGGGGAGCTGTTTTTT. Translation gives CASSLTTETGELFF.

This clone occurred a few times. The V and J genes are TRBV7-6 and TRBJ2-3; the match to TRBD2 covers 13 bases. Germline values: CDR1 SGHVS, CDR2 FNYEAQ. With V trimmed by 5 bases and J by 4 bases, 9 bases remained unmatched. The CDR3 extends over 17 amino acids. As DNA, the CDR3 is TGTGCCAGCAGCCCCTTGGGACTAGCGGGGTATTCAGATACGCAGTATTTT. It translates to CASSPLGLAGYSDTQYF.

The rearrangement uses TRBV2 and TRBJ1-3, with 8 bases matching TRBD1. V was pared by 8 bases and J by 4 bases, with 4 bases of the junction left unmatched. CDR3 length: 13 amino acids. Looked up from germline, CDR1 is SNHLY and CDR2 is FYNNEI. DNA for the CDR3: TGTGCCAGCGTTGGGACAGGAGGAAACACCATATATTTT. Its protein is CASVGTGGNTIYF. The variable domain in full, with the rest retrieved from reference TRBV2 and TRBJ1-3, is EPEVTQTPSHQVTQMGQEVILRCVPISNHLYFYWYRQILGQKVEFLVSFYNNEISEKSEIFDDQFSVERPDGSNFTLKIRSTKLEDSAMYFCASVGTGGNTIYFGEGSWLTVV.